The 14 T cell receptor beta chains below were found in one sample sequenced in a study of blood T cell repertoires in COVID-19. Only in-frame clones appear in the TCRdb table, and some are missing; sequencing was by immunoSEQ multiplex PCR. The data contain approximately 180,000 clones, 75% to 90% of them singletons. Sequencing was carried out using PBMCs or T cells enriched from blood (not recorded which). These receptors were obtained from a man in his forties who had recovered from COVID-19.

CDR3 amino acids: CASSSQRWTGAPGGYTF. The CDR3 nucleotides read TGCGCCAGCAGTTCTCAACGATGGACAGGGGCGCCCGGGGGCTACACCTTC. V and J are TRBV5-1 and TRBJ1-2; 9 bases are shared with TRBD1. With 5 bases clipped from V and 8 bases from J, the junction kept 19 bases outside the gene matches. The CDR3 is 17 residues long. The germline gives CDR1 SGHRS, CDR2 YFSETQ.

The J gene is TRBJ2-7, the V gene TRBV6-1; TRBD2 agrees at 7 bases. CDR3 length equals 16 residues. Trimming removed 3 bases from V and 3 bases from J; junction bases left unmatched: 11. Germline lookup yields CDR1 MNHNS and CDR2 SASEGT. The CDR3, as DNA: TGTGCCAGCAGTGATGGGGTAACGGTAGCGGGCTACGAGCAGTACTTC. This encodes CASSDGVTVAGYEQYF.

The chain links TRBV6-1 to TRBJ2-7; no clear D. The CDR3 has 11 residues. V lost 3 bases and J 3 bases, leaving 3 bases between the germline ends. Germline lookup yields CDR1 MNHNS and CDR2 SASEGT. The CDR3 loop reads CASSDRYEQYF. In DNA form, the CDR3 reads TGTGCCAGCAGTGACCGCTACGAGCAGTACTTC.

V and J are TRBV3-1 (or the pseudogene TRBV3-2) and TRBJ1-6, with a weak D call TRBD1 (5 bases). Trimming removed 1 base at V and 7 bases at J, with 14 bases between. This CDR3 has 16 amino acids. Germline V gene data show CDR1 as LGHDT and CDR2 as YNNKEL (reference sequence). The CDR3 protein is CASSQVGGSRNSPLHF. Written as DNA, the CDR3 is TGTGCCAGCAGCCAAGTTGGGGGGAGCAGAAATTCACCCCTCCACTTT.

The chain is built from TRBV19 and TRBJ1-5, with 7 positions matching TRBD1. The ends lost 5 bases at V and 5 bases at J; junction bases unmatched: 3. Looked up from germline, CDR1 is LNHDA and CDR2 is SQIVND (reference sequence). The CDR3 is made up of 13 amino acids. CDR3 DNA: TGTGCCAGTAGTCAAGACAGGGATCAGCCCCAGCATTTT. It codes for CASSQDRDQPQHF.

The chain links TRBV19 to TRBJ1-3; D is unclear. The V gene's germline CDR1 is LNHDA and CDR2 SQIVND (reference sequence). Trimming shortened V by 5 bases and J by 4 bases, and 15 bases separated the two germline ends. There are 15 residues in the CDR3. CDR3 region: CASSEDGEPGNTIYF. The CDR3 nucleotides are TGTGCCAGTAGTGAGGATGGGGAGCCCGGAAACACCATATATTTT.

CDR3 amino acids: CASSRGGLNSPLHF. CDR3 coding DNA: TGTGCCAGCAGCAGGGGGGGCCTGAATTCACCCCTCCACTTT. The genes are TRBV7-2 and TRBJ1-6; D might be TRBD1 (6 bases). V shed 5 bases and J shed 7 bases, with 12 bases lying between them. Germline-derived CDR1 and CDR2 are SGHTA and FQGNSA. This CDR3 comprises 14 residues.

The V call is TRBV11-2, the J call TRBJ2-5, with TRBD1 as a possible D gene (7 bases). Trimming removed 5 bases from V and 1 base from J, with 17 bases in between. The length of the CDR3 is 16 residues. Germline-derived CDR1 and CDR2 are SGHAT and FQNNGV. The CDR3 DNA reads TGTGCCAGCAGCGGGGGGACAGTACGCCCCCAAGAGACCCAGTACTTC. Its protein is CASSGGTVRPQETQYF.

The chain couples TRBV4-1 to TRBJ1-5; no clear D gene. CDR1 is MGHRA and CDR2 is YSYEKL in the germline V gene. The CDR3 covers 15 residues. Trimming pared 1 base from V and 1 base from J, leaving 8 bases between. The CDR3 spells CASSQGVFSNQPQHF. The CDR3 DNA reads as TGCGCCAGCAGCCAAGGAGTCTTCAGCAATCAGCCCCAGCATTTT.

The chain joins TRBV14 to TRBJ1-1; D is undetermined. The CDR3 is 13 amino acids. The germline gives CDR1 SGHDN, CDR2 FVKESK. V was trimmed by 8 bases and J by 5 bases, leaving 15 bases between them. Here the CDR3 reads CASGGRLRTEAFF. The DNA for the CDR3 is TGTGCCAGCGGCGGCCGGTTACGGACTGAAGCTTTCTTT. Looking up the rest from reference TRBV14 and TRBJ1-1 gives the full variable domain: EAGVTQFPSHSVIEKGQTVTLRCDPISGHDNLYWYRRVMGKEIKFLLHFVKESKQDESGMPNNRFLAERTGGTYSTLKVQPAELEDSGVYFCASGGRLRTEAFFGQGTRLTVV.

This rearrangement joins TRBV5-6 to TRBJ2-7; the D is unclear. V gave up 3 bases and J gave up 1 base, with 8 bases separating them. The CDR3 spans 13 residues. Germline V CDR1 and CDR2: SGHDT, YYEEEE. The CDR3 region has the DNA TGTGCCAGCAGCTCCGAGCGATCCTACGAGCAGTACTTC. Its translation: CASSSERSYEQYF.

The CDR3 DNA reads TGTGCCAGCAGCTTCCCGGGCACAGATACGCAGTATTTT. Residues: CASSFPGTDTQYF. The V gene is TRBV5-6, the J gene TRBJ2-3, with D unclear. This CDR3 has 13 amino acids. Germline loops: CDR1 SGHDT, CDR2 YYEEEE. V lost 2 bases to trimming and J lost 1 base, with 5 bases between them.

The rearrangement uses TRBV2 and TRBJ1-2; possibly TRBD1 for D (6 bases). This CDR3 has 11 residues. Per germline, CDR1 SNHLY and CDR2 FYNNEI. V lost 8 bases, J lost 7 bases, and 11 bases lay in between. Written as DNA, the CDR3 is TGTGCCAGCCTCAGGGGCAGTGGCTACACCTTC. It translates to CASLRGSGYTF.

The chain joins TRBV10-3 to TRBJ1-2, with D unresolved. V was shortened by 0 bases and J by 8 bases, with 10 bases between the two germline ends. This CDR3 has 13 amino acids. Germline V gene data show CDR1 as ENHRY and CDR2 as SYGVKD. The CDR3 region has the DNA TGTGCCATCAGTGAGTCTCTTGGGCTCGGCTACACCTTC. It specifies CAISESLGLGYTF.